In its sample, the clone carrying this T cell receptor beta chain was seen once. Its antigen remains unidentified. This entry is derived from a study of identical twins. TCRdb fed the 5' RACE reads into MiXCR, producing one record per CDR3 protein. The top ten clones hold about 0.4% of a sample with just under 550,000 distinct CDR3 sequences, about 16% of them seen once. Germline lookup yields CDR1 SGHVS and CDR2 FQNEAQ. This CDR3 is built from 15 residues. V lost 5 bases and J lost 5, with 15 bases in between. Study results and caveats: Twin pairs had excess sharing that was weaker in beta out-of-frame sequences.

The sample also formed part of further work on yellow fever vaccine responses in identical twins.

The sample consisted of CD4+ T cells sorted from blood. The sequence derives from a woman between 18 and 29 years old in good health. V gene TRBV7-8 combines with J gene TRBJ2-2, with unresolved D. CDR3 nucleotide sequence: TGTGCCAGCAGCCTTAGTTTGCCCGGAACCGGGGAGCTGTTTTTT. Its protein product is CASSLSLPGTGELFF.